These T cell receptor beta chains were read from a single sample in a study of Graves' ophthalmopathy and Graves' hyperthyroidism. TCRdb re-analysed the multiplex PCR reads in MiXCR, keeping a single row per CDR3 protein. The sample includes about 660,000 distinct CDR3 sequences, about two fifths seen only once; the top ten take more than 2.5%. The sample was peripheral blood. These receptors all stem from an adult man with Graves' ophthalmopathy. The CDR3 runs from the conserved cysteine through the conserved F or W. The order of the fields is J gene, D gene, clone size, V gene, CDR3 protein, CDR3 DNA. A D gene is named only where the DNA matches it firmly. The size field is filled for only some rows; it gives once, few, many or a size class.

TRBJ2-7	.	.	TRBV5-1	CASSESYEQCF	TGCGCCAGCAGTGAAAGCTACGAGCAGTGCTTC
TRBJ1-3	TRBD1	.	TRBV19	CASRPRTGSNTIYF	TGTGCCAGTAGACCCAGGACAGGCTCGAACACCATATATTTT
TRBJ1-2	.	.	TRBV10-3	CAISMTSYGYTF	TGTGCCATCAGCATGACTAGCTATGGCTACACCTTC
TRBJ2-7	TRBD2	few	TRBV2	CASRVLAGVREQYF	TGTGCCAGCAGGGTATTAGCGGGAGTACGGGAGCAGTACTTC
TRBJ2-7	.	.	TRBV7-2	CASSLDWSSYEQYF	TGTGCCAGCAGCTTAGACTGGAGCTCCTACGAGCAGTACTTC
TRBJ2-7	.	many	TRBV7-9	CASSPQPDPYEQYF	TGTGCCAGCAGCCCCCAACCGGATCCCTACGAGCAGTACTTC
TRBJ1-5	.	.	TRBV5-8	CASSWTDTNQPQHF	TGTGCCAGCAGCTGGACAGACACCAATCAGCCCCAGCATTTT
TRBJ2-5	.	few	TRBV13	CASTSTKGGTSLETQYF	TGTGCCAGCACCTCAACTAAGGGGGGAACCTCCTTAGAGACCCAGTACTTC
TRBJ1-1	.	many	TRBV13	CASSRDFQGPEAFF	TGTGCCAGCAGCCGTGACTTCCAGGGCCCAGAAGCTTTCTTT
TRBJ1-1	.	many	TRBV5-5	CASSLGVGNTEAFF	TGTGCCAGCAGCTTGGGCGTTGGGAACACTGAAGCTTTCTTT
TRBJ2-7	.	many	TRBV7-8	CASSSHQAYEQYF	TGTGCCAGCAGCTCCCACCAGGCCTACGAGCAGTACTTC
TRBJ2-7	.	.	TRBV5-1	CASSLVGVTSYEQYF	TGCGCCAGCAGCTTGGTGGGAGTGACGTCCTACGAGCAGTACTTC
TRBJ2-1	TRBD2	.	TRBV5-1	CASSPASGRNNEQFF	TGCGCCAGCAGCCCGGCTAGCGGGAGAAACAATGAGCAGTTCTTC
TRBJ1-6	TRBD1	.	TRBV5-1	CASSLRQGADSPLHF	TGCGCCAGCAGCTTAAGACAGGGGGCTGATTCACCCCTCCACTTT
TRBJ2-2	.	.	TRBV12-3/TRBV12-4	CASSLWAETGELFF	TGTGCCAGCAGTTTATGGGCGGAGACCGGGGAGCTGTTTTTT
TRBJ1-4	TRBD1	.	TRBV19	CASIGGGNEKLFF	TGTGCCAGTATAGGAGGGGGCAACGAAAAACTGTTTTTT
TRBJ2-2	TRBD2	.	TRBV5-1	CASSPPGLAGGQGELFF	TGCGCCAGCAGCCCGCCGGGACTAGCGGGAGGGCAGGGGGAGCTGTTTTTT
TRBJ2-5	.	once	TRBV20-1	CSARSGTLNF	TGCAGTGCCCGTTCGGGGACACTGAACTTC
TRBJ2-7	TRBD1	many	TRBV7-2	CASSLAAETGNRLYEQYF	TGTGCCAGCAGCTTAGCCGCCGAGACAGGGAACCGTCTCTACGAGCAGTACTTC
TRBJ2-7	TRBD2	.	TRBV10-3	CASTPSYSGNYEQYF	TGTGCCAGCACCCCTTCTTATAGCGGGAACTACGAGCAGTACTTC
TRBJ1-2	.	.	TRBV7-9	CASRDGITMGGYTF	TGTGCCAGCAGAGACGGGATCACTATGGGAGGCTACACCTTC
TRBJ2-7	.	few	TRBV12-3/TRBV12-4	CASRPERAHEQYF	TGTGCCAGCAGACCCGAGAGGGCCCACGAGCAGTACTTC
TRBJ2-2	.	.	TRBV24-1	CATSAADVTSGELFF	TGTGCCACCAGTGCCGCAGACGTGACTAGCGGGGAGCTGTTTTTT
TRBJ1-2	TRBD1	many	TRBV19	CASSILTGEADGYTF	TGTGCCAGTAGTATTTTGACAGGGGAGGCGGATGGCTACACCTTC